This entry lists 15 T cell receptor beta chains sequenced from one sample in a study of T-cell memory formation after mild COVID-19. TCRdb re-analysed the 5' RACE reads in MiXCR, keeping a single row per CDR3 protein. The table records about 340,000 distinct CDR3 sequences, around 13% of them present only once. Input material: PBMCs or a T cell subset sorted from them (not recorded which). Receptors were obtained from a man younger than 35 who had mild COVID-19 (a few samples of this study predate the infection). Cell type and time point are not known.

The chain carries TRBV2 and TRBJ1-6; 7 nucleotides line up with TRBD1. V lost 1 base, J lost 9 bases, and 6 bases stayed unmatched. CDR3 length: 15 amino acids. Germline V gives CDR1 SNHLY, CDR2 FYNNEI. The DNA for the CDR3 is TGTGCCAGCAGTGAAGGGGGCAGGGGGTTTTCACCCCTCCACTTT. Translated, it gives CASSEGGRGFSPLHF.

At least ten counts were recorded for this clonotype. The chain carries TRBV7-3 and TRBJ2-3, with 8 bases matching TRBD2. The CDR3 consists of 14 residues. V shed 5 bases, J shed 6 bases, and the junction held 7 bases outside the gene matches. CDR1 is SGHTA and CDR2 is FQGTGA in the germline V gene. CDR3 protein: CASSLGGAEDTQYF. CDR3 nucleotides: TGTGCCAGCAGCCTCGGGGGGGCTGAGGATACGCAGTATTTT.

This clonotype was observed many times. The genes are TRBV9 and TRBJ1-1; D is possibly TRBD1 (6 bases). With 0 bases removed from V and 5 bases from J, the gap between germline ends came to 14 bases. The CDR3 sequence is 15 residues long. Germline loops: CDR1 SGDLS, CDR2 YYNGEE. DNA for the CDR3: TGTGCCAGCAGCGTAGAGGGGGGGCAGCCGACTGAAGCTTTCTTT. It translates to CASSVEGGQPTEAFF.

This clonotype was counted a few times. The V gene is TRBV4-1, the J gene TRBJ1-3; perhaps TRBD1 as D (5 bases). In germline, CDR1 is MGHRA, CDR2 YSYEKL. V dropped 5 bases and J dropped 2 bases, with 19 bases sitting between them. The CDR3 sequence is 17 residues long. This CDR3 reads CASSYLGRGRPGNTIYF. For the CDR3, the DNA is TGCGCCAGCAGCTACCTCGGGAGGGGTAGGCCTGGAAACACCATATATTTT.

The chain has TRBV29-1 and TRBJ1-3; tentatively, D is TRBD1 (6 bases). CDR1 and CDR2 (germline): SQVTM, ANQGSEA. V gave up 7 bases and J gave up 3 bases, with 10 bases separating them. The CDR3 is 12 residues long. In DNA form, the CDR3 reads TGCAGCGCCTTGGACAGTGGAAACACCATATATTTT. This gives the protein CSALDSGNTIYF. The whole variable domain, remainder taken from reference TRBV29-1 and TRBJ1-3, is SAVISQKPSRDICQRGTSLTIQCQVDSQVTMMFWYRQQPGQSLTLIATANQGSEATYESGFVIDKFPISRPNLTFSTLTVSNMSPEDSSIYLCSALDSGNTIYFGEGSWLTVV.

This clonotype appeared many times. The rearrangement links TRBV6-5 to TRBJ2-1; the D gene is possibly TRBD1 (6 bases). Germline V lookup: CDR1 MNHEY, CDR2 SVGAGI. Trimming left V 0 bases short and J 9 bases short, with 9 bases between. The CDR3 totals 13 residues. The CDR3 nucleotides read TGTGCCAGCAGTTACTCGAGGGGGTCTGAGCAGTTCTTC. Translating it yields CASSYSRGSEQFF.

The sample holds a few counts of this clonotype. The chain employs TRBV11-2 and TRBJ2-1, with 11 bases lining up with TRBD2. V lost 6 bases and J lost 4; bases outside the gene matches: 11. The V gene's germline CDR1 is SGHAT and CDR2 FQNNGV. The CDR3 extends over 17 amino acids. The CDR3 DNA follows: TGTGCCAGCAGACGGACTAGCGGGCGATTGCCTTACAATGAGCAGTTCTTC. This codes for CASRRTSGRLPYNEQFF.

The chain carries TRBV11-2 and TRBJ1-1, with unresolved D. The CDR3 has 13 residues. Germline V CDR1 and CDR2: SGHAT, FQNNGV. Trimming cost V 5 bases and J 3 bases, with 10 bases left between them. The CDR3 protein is CASSTEVDTEAFF. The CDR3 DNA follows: TGTGCCAGCAGCACGGAGGTTGACACTGAAGCTTTCTTT.

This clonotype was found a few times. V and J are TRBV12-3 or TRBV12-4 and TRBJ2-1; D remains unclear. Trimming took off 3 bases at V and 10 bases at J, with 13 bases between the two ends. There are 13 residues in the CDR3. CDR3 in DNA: TGTGCCAGCAGTTTTGAAAGTCGGTCAGAGCAGTTCTTC. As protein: CASSFESRSEQFF.

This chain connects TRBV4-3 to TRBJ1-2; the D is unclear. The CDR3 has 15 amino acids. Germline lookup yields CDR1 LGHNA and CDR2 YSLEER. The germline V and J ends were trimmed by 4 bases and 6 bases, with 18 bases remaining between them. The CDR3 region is CASSPNLGRKDGYTF. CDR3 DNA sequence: TGCGCCAGCAGCCCGAACTTGGGGAGGAAGGATGGCTACACCTTC.

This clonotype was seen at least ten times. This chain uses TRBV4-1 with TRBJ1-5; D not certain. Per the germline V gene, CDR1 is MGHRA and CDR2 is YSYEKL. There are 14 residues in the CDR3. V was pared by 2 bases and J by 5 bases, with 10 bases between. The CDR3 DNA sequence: TGCGCCAGCAGCCAAATCGGTGGGGATCAGCCCCAGCATTTT. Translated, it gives CASSQIGGDQPQHF.

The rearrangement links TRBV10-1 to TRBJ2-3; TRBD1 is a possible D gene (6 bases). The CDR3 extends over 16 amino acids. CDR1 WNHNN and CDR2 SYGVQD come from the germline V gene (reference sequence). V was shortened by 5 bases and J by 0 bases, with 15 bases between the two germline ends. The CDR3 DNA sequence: TGCGCCAGCAGTTCTACGGACAGAACGAGCACAGATACGCAGTATTTT. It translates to CASSSTDRTSTDTQYF.

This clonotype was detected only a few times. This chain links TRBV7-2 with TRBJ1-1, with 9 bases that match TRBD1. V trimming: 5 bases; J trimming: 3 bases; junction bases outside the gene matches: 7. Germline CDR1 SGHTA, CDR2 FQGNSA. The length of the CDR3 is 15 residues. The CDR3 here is CASSPTQGAHTEAFF. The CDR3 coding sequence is TGTGCCAGCAGCCCGACACAGGGGGCCCACACTGAAGCTTTCTTT.

The CDR3 reads CASSVTWTYNEQFF. The CDR3 DNA is TGTGCCAGCAGCGTAACATGGACATACAATGAGCAGTTCTTC. J is TRBJ2-1 and V is TRBV9; a possible D gene is TRBD1 (5 bases). CDR1 is SGDLS and CDR2 is YYNGEE in the germline V gene. The CDR3 contains 14 residues. The V gene lost 1 base and the J gene lost 4 bases, with 9 bases spanning the gap.

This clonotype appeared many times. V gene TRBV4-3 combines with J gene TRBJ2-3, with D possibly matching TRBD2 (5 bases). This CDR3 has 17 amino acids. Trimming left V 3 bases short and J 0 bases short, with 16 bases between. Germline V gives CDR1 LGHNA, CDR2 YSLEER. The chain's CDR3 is CASSQTPGVISTDTQYF. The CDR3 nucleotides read TGCGCCAGCAGCCAGACCCCCGGGGTAATTAGCACAGATACGCAGTATTTT.